This T cell receptor beta chain derives from a study of beta chain features in type 1 diabetes. Study-level results: HLA effects on TCRB rearrangement stayed unresolved here. Reduced insertions and increased deletions marked VDJ junctions in type 1 diabetes patients.

Expressed TCRB transcripts were sequenced because the entire RNA isolate underwent reverse transcription. Here immunoSEQ multiplex PCR was the method, and the copy in TCRdb shows in-frame clones only, minus some. The sample lists under 50,000 clones, around 50% seen once, with less than 2.5% in the top ten. Sorting of CD4+ naive, central memory, regulatory and stem cell-like memory cells was performed via CD45RO/CCR7/CD25/CD127/CD95/CD27. Each sorted population was over 98% pure. Details on this clone: Antigen: not known.

Germline V gene lookup returns CDR1 SEHNR and CDR2 FQNEAQ (reference sequence). The V and J ends lost 5 bases and 4 bases, in that order; junction bases with no gene match: 7. This CDR3 is 14 amino acids long. This sequence originates from a woman aged 18-35 years in good health. The genes are TRBV7-9 and TRBJ1-2; 7 positions agree with TRBD1. The specimen was Tregs from blood. This CDR3 reads CASSTQGPGYGYTF. The CDR3 nucleotides are TGTGCCAGCAGCACACAGGGGCCGGGCTATGGCTACACCTTC.